A single sample is the source of the 23 T cell receptor beta chains below, sequenced in a study of naive and memory T cell subsets. Two oligonucleotides, mixed equimolar, formed the beta constant-region primer covering TRBC1 and TRBC2. MiXCR was run by TCRdb on the UMI-ligation and nested PCR reads, yielding one entry per CDR3 protein. The sample contains about 85,000 distinct CDR3 sequences, about an eighth of which appear only once. The sample taken for sequencing was central memory CD4+ T cells from blood. These receptors all come from a human donor in good health.

V and J are TRBV29-1 and TRBJ1-2; D not certain. The CDR3 consists of 12 residues. CDR1 is SQVTM, CDR2 ANQGSEA, per germline. Trimming removed 8 bases at V and 7 bases at J, with 17 bases between. For the CDR3, the DNA is TGCAGCCTGGAGCAGATCGGAGTTGGCTACACCTTC. It codes for CSLEQIGVGYTF.

J is TRBJ2-2 and V is TRBV11-1; perhaps TRBD1 as D (6 bases). CDR3 length equals 15 residues. The V end lost 5 bases, the J end lost 2 bases, and 12 bases lay between the germline ends. Per germline, CDR1 SGHAT and CDR2 FQDESV (reference sequence). The CDR3 is CASSGQTRNTGELFF. The CDR3 DNA reads TGTGCCAGCAGCGGACAGACACGTAACACCGGGGAGCTGTTTTTT.

This clonotype was picked up a small number of times. V is TRBV6-6 and J is TRBJ1-1, with D possibly being TRBD1 (6 bases). The germline V and J ends were trimmed by 5 bases and 7 bases, with 11 bases remaining between them. CDR3 length: 12 residues. Germline V gene sequence: CDR1 MNHNY, CDR2 SVGAGI (reference sequence). CDR3 protein: CASSGAGVEAFF. CDR3 DNA sequence: TGTGCCAGCAGTGGGGCAGGGGTTGAAGCTTTCTTT.

The chain carries TRBV4-3 and TRBJ2-1; 9 nucleotides match TRBD2. Germline V gives CDR1 LGHNA, CDR2 YSLEER. Trimming at V came to 0 bases and at J to 3 bases, leaving 3 bases not matched to a gene. The CDR3 totals 16 residues. The CDR3 DNA is TGCGCCAGCAGCCAAGATGCGACTAGCGGCTACAATGAGCAGTTCTTC. Its protein is CASSQDATSGYNEQFF.

The J gene is TRBJ2-5, the V gene TRBV6-5; the D call may be TRBD1 or TRBD2 (6 bases each). Trimming took 0 bases from V and 5 from J, leaving 19 bases between them. CDR3 size: 17 residues. The germline V gene has CDR1 MNHEY and CDR2 SVGAGI. The CDR3 loop is CASSYSNGAGQTETQYF. The CDR3 DNA sequence: TGTGCCAGCAGTTACTCGAACGGCGCGGGACAAACGGAGACCCAGTACTTC.

The rearrangement joins TRBV24-1 to TRBJ2-1; 9 bases fit TRBD2. Germline V gene sequence: CDR1 KGHDR, CDR2 SFDVKD. Unmatched junction bases numbered 7, after V lost 4 bases and J lost 4 bases. CDR3 size: 16 residues. CDR3 sequence (DNA): TGTGCCACCAGTGACTCAGGACTAGCGAATTACAATGAGCAGTTCTTC. It is translated as CATSDSGLANYNEQFF.

The rearrangement links TRBV19 to TRBJ2-7; tentative D call: TRBD1 (5 bases). CDR3 length: 13 residues. Germline CDR1 LNHDA, CDR2 SQIVND (reference sequence). V was trimmed by 6 bases and J by 3 bases, leaving 12 bases between them. The CDR3 here is CASSQDKFYEQYF. The CDR3 DNA is TGTGCCAGTAGCCAGGACAAGTTCTACGAGCAGTACTTC.

The sample holds a few counts of this clonotype. The V and J genes are TRBV12-3 or TRBV12-4 and TRBJ1-3, with a weak D call TRBD1 (5 bases). There are 19 residues in the CDR3. With 3 bases removed from V and 0 bases from J, the gap between germline ends came to 21 bases. The CDR3 sequence: CASSFARLGGAFSGNTIYF. The CDR3 bases are TGTGCCAGCAGTTTTGCTCGGCTGGGAGGGGCATTCTCTGGAAACACCATATATTTT.

This clonotype was seen only a few times. The chain uses TRBV20-1 and TRBJ1-1, with D uncertain. The CDR3 contains 14 residues. V lost 3 bases to trimming and J lost 6 bases, with 17 bases between them. Per the germline V gene, CDR1 is DFQATT and CDR2 is SNEGSKA (reference sequence). The CDR3 region has the DNA TGCAGTGCTAGTGGCCGGGCCAACGGCGCTGAAGCTTTCTTT. Its translation: CSASGRANGAEAFF.

At least ten counts were recorded for this clonotype. The gene calls are TRBV2 and TRBJ2-1; 9 nucleotides agree with TRBD1. The V segment lost 7 bases and the J segment 8 bases; nucleotides outside the gene matches: 9. Germline values: CDR1 SNHLY, CDR2 FYNNEI. The CDR3 spans 14 residues. CDR3 amino acids: CASKWGQGLDEQFF. CDR3 nucleotides: TGTGCCAGCAAGTGGGGACAGGGTTTGGATGAGCAGTTCTTC. Complete variable domain (other parts from reference TRBV2 and TRBJ2-1): EPEVTQTPSHQVTQMGQEVILRCVPISNHLYFYWYRQILGQKVEFLVSFYNNEISEKSEIFDDQFSVERPDGSNFTLKIRSTKLEDSAMYFCASKWGQGLDEQFFGPGTRLTVL.

This clonotype showed up many times. This chain uses TRBV20-1 with TRBJ2-2, with D tentatively TRBD1 or TRBD2 (6 bases each). The V end was cut by 7 bases, the J end by 5 bases, with 17 bases between. Per the germline V gene, CDR1 is DFQATT and CDR2 is SNEGSKA (reference sequence). The length of the CDR3 is 14 residues. The CDR3 is CSVQSGQGTGELFF. The CDR3 DNA sequence: TGCAGTGTCCAAAGCGGGCAGGGGACCGGGGAGCTGTTTTTT.

In this sample, this clonotype turned up many times. This rearrangement joins TRBV11-2 to TRBJ1-1; D call uncertain. In germline, CDR1 is SGHAT, CDR2 FQNNGV. The germline V and J ends were trimmed by 5 bases and 3 bases, with 10 bases remaining between them. The CDR3 spans 13 residues. In DNA form, the CDR3 reads TGTGCCAGCAGCCGCAACGGGGACACTGAAGCTTTCTTT. Translation gives CASSRNGDTEAFF.

The sample holds many counts of this clonotype. V is TRBV12-3 or TRBV12-4 and J is TRBJ2-1; TRBD2 agrees at 10 bases. Trimming removed 4 bases from V and 8 bases from J; junction bases left unmatched: 5. This CDR3 is built from 14 residues. The CDR3 sequence: CASSSGLASDEQFF. The CDR3 nucleotides read TGTGCCAGCAGTTCGGGACTAGCGAGTGATGAGCAGTTCTTC.

The chain carries TRBV7-2 and TRBJ1-5; 8 bases line up with TRBD1. CDR1 and CDR2 from the germline V gene are SGHTA and FQGNSA. Trimming removed 3 bases from V and 0 bases from J; junction bases left unmatched: 4. This CDR3 is 16 amino acids long. CDR3 amino acids: CASSLTGDNSNQPQHF. For the CDR3, the DNA is TGTGCCAGCAGCTTGACAGGGGATAATAGCAATCAGCCCCAGCATTTT.

This clonotype was recorded a few times. The chain carries TRBV7-8 and TRBJ2-1; TRBD1 matches at 9 bases. Germline CDR1 SGHVS, CDR2 FQNEAQ. The CDR3 covers 14 residues. The V and J ends lost 4 bases and 9 bases, in that order; junction bases with no gene match: 7. The CDR3 nucleotides read TGTGCCAGCAGCTGGGACAGGGAATCTGGTGAGCAGTTCTTC. Protein: CASSWDRESGEQFF.

The chain carries TRBV6-1 and TRBJ1-5; D is undetermined. Between the trimmed V and J ends, which lost 4 bases and 3 bases, there was a span of 13 bases. The CDR3 is 15 residues long. The germline gives CDR1 MNHNS, CDR2 SASEGT. The CDR3 bases are TGTGCCAGCAGTGGGGCACTAGGCCCCAATCAGCCCCAGCATTTT. It specifies CASSGALGPNQPQHF.

V usage is TRBV7-8 and J usage is TRBJ2-7; possible D gene TRBD2, 5 bases. V shed 4 bases and J shed 3 bases, with 13 bases lying between them. The CDR3 contains 14 residues. Germline values: CDR1 SGHVS, CDR2 FQNEAQ. DNA of the CDR3: TGTGCCAGCAGCTCTCTCCCCGGGATCTACGAGCAGTACTTC. It yields the protein CASSSLPGIYEQYF.

The V call is TRBV5-7, the J call TRBJ1-5; D is ambiguous. TRBV5-7 is an ORF for which the function is uncertain. The CDR3 covers 12 residues. Trimming took off 2 bases at V and 4 bases at J, with 4 bases between the two ends. The CDR3 here is CASSFKNQPQHF. CDR3 DNA sequence: TGTGCCAGCAGCTTCAAAAATCAGCCCCAGCATTTT.

This clonotype showed up many times. The chain uses TRBV12-5 and TRBJ2-4; TRBD1 might be the D (6 bases). Germline CDR1 LGHNT, CDR2 FRNRAP. There are 15 residues in the CDR3. V lost 6 bases to trimming and J lost 0 bases, with 12 bases between them. The CDR3, as DNA: TGTGCTAGTGGCCTCCCAGGGGTAGCCAAAAACATTCAGTACTTC. Translating gives CASGLPGVAKNIQYF.

The chain's CDR3 is CASSPGGLADQETQYF. The CDR3 DNA reads TGTGCCAGCAGCCCCGGAGGACTAGCGGATCAAGAGACCCAGTACTTC. The V and J genes are TRBV4-2 and TRBJ2-5; the match to TRBD2 covers 10 bases. The CDR3 extends over 16 amino acids. Looked up from germline, CDR1 is LGHNA and CDR2 is YNFKEQ. The junction had 7 bases not matched to a gene; V was cut back by 4 bases and J by 2 bases.

This clonotype was seen a few times. V usage is TRBV5-1 and J usage is TRBJ2-7, with D maybe TRBD1 (6 bases). The V end was cut by 1 base, the J end by 1 base, with 9 bases between. CDR1 and CDR2 (germline): SGHRS, YFSETQ. The CDR3 is 14 amino acids. The CDR3 is CASSLTDRSYEQYF. The CDR3 coding sequence is TGCGCCAGCAGCTTGACTGACAGGTCCTACGAGCAGTACTTC.

This chain connects TRBV18 to TRBJ1-1; possibly TRBD1 for D (6 bases). The CDR3 covers 12 residues. The V end was cut by 4 bases, the J end by 8 bases, with 11 bases between. The germline gives CDR1 KGHSH, CDR2 LQKENI. The CDR3 DNA follows: TGTGCCAGCTCACTCCTGCAGGGGGAAGCTTTCTTT. Translation: CASSLLQGEAFF.

V and J are TRBV7-8 and TRBJ2-7, with 10 bases that match TRBD1. Trimming removed 4 bases from V and 7 bases from J; junction bases left unmatched: 7. Germline lookup yields CDR1 SGHVS and CDR2 FQNEAQ. This CDR3 has 14 amino acids. The CDR3 reads CASSWDRGPEEQYF. In DNA, the CDR3 is TGTGCCAGCAGCTGGGACAGGGGCCCGGAAGAGCAGTACTTC.